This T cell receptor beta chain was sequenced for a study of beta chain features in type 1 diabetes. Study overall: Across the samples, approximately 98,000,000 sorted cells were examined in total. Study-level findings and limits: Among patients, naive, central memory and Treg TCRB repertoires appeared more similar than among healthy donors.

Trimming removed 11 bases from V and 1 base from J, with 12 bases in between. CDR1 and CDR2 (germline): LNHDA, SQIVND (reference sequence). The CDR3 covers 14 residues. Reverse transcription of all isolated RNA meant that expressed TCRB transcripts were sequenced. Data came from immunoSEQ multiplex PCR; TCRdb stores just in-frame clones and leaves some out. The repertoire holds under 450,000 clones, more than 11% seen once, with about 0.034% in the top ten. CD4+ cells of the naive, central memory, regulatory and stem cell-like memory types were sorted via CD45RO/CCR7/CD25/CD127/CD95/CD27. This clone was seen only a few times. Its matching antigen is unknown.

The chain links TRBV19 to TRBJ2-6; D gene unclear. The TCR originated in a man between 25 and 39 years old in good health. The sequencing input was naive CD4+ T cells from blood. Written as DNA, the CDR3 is TGTGCCTCAAGGCCCCAGTCTGGGGCCAACGTCCTGACTTTC. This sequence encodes CASRPQSGANVLTF.